Sequencing of this T cell receptor (beta chain) was carried out in a study of shared clonotypes between healthy human individuals. Using immunoSEQ multiplex PCR, the repertoire was profiled, and TCRdb retains in-frame clones only, with some absent. The sample carries around 2.5 million clones, roughly 93% recorded once. CDR1 is LGHNA and CDR2 is YSLEER in the germline V gene. With 0 bases removed from V and 5 bases from J, the gap between germline ends came to 10 bases. This CDR3 is 14 amino acids long. The J gene is TRBJ2-5, the V gene TRBV4-3; D gene ambiguous. Sequenced sample: naive CD4+ T cells from PBMCs. Subset described: CD45RA+ positively selected. The clonotype comes from a man aged 18 to 30 in good health. Some clones in this sample may be carry-over from other donors' samples. The CDR3 DNA is TGCGCCAGCAGCCAAGATCGGATGTTGGAGACCCAGTACTTC. This codes for CASSQDRMLETQYF.